The sequence of this T cell receptor (beta chain) was determined in a study of T cells after yellow fever vaccination. Study details: Fractions containing few cells were prepared with SMART-Seq v4 Ultra Low Input.

The 5'RACE template-switching step produced TCR cDNA and added a universal primer site and UMIs. TCRdb called the 5' RACE reads again in MiXCR, with one record for every CDR3 protein. This table holds about 120,000 distinct CDR3 sequences, roughly 7.2% found once. Trimming removed 5 bases at V and 0 bases at J, with 10 bases between. This CDR3 comprises 14 residues. Germline V gives CDR1 SGHRS, CDR2 YFSETQ. This clonotype was seen repeatedly, ten times or more. As yet, its antigen is unknown. The study, taken as a whole, reports: Clones from primary vaccination mostly reappeared after the booster (roughly 97% CD4, less than 90% CD8).

The genes are TRBV5-1 and TRBJ2-3; weak D call: TRBD2 (6 bases). This receptor was identified in a man in his late teens or twenties who received the YFV17D yellow fever vaccine. The starting material was CD4+ T cells sorted from PBMCs, obtained approximately 40 days after the first yellow fever vaccination. CDR3 protein: CASRRGDSTDTQYF. DNA for the CDR3: TGCGCCAGCAGGCGGGGTGACAGCACAGATACGCAGTATTTT.